The 9 T cell receptor beta chains below all came from one sample that was sequenced in a study of persistence of HIV-infected CD4 T cells. Cells were stimulated with CMV-infected fibroblast lysates at approximately 10 ug/mL. Memory cells lacking CD40L and CD69 with high CD45RO were sorted. The libraries were made with immunoSEQ version 4 in survey mode. Only in-frame clones appear in the TCRdb table, and some are missing; sequencing was by immunoSEQ multiplex PCR. The table shows fewer than 35,000 clones, with roughly 82% occurring only once. Antigens for these TCRs are unknown. Sequencing was performed on CD4+ T cells sorted from PBMCs after approximately 19-hour stimulation, taken from a patient who received antiretroviral therapy. The receptor set was obtained from an adult woman with HIV who was CMV-seropositive.

J is TRBJ2-7 and V is TRBV2; 8 bases match TRBD2. The V gene's germline CDR1 is SNHLY and CDR2 FYNNEI. V was clipped by 6 bases and J by 2 bases; unmatched bases: 6. The CDR3 is made up of 14 amino acids. CDR3 loop: CASRVAGNAYEQYF. The CDR3 nucleotides read TGTGCCAGCAGAGTAGCGGGGAACGCCTACGAGCAGTACTTC.

The gene calls are TRBV12-3 or TRBV12-4 and TRBJ2-7, with a possible D match to TRBD2 (7 bases). CDR3 length equals 13 residues. Trimming shortened V by 6 bases and J by 4 bases, and 13 bases separated the two germline ends. The CDR3 spells CASRRRGGYEQYF. The CDR3 DNA follows: TGTGCCAGCAGACGTAGGGGGGGGTACGAGCAGTACTTC.

A note on this clone: One end of the junction varies from germline; a read error may be responsible. The rearrangement links TRBV7-2 to TRBJ1-2, with a tentative D call TRBD1 (6 bases). The CDR3 runs 14 residues. Per the germline V gene, CDR1 is SGHTA and CDR2 is FQGNSA. Here the CDR3 reads CASSLLGGAYDYTF. In DNA form, the CDR3 reads TGTGCCAGCAGCCTCCTAGGGGGAGCTTATGACTACACCTTC.

The chain joins TRBV5-6 to TRBJ2-3; 7 positions agree with TRBD2. Trimming removed 7 bases from V and 0 bases from J; junction bases left unmatched: 11. The CDR3 consists of 16 residues. Germline values: CDR1 SGHDT, CDR2 YYEEEE. CDR3 nucleotide sequence: TGTGCCAGCCGGAGCGGGGTAGCGGCTAGCACAGATACGCAGTATTTT. Translation: CASRSGVAASTDTQYF.

The chain employs TRBV2 and TRBJ1-6; D is uncertain. V lost 7 bases to trimming and J lost 9 bases, with 10 bases between them. Germline-derived CDR1 and CDR2 are SNHLY and FYNNEI. This CDR3 has 12 amino acids. DNA for the CDR3: TGTGCCAGCAATACCAGTCCTTCACCCCTCCACTTT. As protein: CASNTSPSPLHF.

The chain employs TRBV20-1 and TRBJ1-5; TRBD1 might be the D (6 bases). From germline, CDR1 is DFQATT and CDR2 SNEGSKA (reference sequence). There are 16 residues in the CDR3. V lost 4 bases and J lost 2, with 18 bases in between. As DNA, the CDR3 is TGCAGTGCTATTGACAGGCTAGGGGGAGGCAATCAGCCCCAGCATTTT. Its protein product is CSAIDRLGGGNQPQHF.

V is TRBV6-1 and J is TRBJ1-2; a weak D match, TRBD1 (6 bases). CDR1 and CDR2 from the germline V gene are MNHNS and SASEGT. This CDR3 spans 15 amino acids. Trimming cost V 3 bases and J 5 bases, with 16 bases left between them. The CDR3 DNA follows: TGTGCCAGCAGTGAGGGGGCGGTCAGGGTGTATGGCTACACCTTC. Translation: CASSEGAVRVYGYTF.

This clone was detected only once. J is TRBJ1-1 and V is TRBV7-6, with TRBD1 matching 12 bases. This CDR3 is 16 amino acids long. Per germline, CDR1 SGHVS and CDR2 FNYEAQ. The V segment lost 8 bases and the J segment 5 bases; nucleotides outside the gene matches: 12. CDR3 residues: CASSIGGQGARTEAFF. The CDR3, as DNA: TGTGCCAGCTCCATTGGGGGACAGGGGGCGAGGACTGAAGCTTTCTTT.

This chain joins TRBV2 and TRBJ2-2, with 9 positions matching TRBD1. The CDR3 contains 15 residues. With V trimmed by 10 bases and J by 1 base, 7 bases remained unmatched. CDR1 SNHLY and CDR2 FYNNEI come from the germline V gene. This CDR3 reads CATSGQGLNTGELFF. The CDR3 DNA follows: TGTGCCACGTCTGGACAGGGGCTGAACACCGGGGAGCTGTTTTTT.